This T cell receptor beta chain derives from a study of cytomegalovirus exposure and HLA in healthy donors (dated by TCRdb to 2016 to 2017). Turning to the overall study: According to a later analysis, one platform produced both the 120 validation repertoires and the approximately 600 repertoires of the first cohort. Besides the first cohort of 666 subjects, a separate validation cohort made up of over 95 different subjects was used. The study aimed to test whether signatures of past pathogen exposure could be identified by cataloging public T cell receptors. To predict cytomegalovirus infection status, the study combined high-throughput TCR immunosequencing, statistical association of individual TCRs with disease status, and machine learning. General findings and caveats noted by the study authors: All 110 or so repertoires were used to score co-occurrence in the validation cohort in a later analysis, because that analysis had no HLA typing for the cohort. In vitro tests confirmed that a few of the cytomegalovirus-associated TCR beta chains recognize cytomegalovirus antigens. In the study, approximately 160 TCR beta chains were listed as associated with cytomegalovirus. The classifier was reported to diagnose cytomegalovirus status with high specificity and sensitivity in both the original and validation cohorts. Across donors, most TCR sequences were observed very rarely, whereas some public TCRs were present in many individuals. Of the cluster scores, roughly 95% were above 0 in a later analysis, which found that TCRs clustered in the first cohort also tended to co-occur in the 120 validation repertoires. According to the authors, the approach could potentially be generalized to other disease states and immunological phenotypes.

The library was generated by the immunoSEQ multiplex PCR assay. On the authors' methods: A statistical classification framework was developed to diagnose cytomegalovirus status using the catalog of TCR beta chain sequences. Drawn from immuneACCESS, this table holds only the in-frame rearrangements with V and J called that TCRdb kept. Clones are partly lost; checked studies trace under half to an unresolved V gene and leave the rest unexplained. V, J and clone size are those of that table, while D and trimming were read from the DNA. The sample table contains approximately 99,000 clones; only one count was recorded for about 85% of them. The ten largest clones add up to about 3% of the sample. In the case of this clone: Its antigen has not been determined. No base qualities exist here, and no much larger clone lies one base off it.

Relative to germline, V is 6 bases shorter and J is 3 bases shorter, with 11 bases between their ends. CDR1 is given as KGHSH and CDR2 as LQKENI, both from the germline V gene. From the cysteine through the phenylalanine, the CDR3 covers 13 amino acids. Only CDR3 DNA is held: 39 bases, read in frame from base 1. Donors formed part of the validation cohort, which comprised over a hundred subjects and was distinct from the first cohort of under 850 subjects. This chain is built from TRBV18 and TRBJ1-1; TRBD1 is a weak D gene call, 6 bases matching. Material for sequencing was PBMCs. The TCR comes from a woman aged 18-35 years in good health and CMV-seronegative. The base sequence is TGTGCCAGCTCGGGTGGGGGCGACACTGAAGCTTTCTTT. Its product reads: CASSGGGDTEAFF.